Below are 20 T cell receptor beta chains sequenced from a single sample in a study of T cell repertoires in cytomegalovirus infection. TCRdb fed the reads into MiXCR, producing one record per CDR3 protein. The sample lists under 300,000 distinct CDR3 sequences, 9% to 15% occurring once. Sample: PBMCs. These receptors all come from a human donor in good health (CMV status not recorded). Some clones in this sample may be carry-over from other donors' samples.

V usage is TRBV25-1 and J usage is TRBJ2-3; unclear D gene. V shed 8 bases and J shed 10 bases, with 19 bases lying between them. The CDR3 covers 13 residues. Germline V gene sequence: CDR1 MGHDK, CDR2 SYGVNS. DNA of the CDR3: TGTGCCAGCGCCGCCGACCCCGGTCCAGCGCAGTATTTT. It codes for CASAADPGPAQYF.

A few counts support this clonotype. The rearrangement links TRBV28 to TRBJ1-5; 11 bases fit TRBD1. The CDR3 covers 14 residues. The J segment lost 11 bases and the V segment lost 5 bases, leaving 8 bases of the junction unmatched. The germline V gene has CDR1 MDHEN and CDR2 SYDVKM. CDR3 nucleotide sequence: TGTGCCAGCAGTCCAGGGACAGGGGGAACGGCCCAGCATTTT. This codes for CASSPGTGGTAQHF.

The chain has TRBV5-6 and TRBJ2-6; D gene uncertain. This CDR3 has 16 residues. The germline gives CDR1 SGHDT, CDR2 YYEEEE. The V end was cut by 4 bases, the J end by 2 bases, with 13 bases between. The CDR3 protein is CASSPRVYTGANVLTF. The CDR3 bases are TGTGCCAGCAGCCCTCGTGTCTACACTGGGGCCAACGTCCTGACTTTC.

CDR3 sequence (DNA): TGTGCCAGCAGTTATGGCAGGGGTTCGGGGAACACTGAAGCTTTCTTT. This codes for CASSYGRGSGNTEAFF. The rearrangement uses TRBV6-2 or TRBV6-3 and TRBJ1-1; D is possibly TRBD1 (6 bases). Germline V CDR1 and CDR2: MNHEY, SVGEGT. The CDR3 spans 16 residues. The V gene lost 3 bases and the J gene lost 1 base, with 15 bases spanning the gap.

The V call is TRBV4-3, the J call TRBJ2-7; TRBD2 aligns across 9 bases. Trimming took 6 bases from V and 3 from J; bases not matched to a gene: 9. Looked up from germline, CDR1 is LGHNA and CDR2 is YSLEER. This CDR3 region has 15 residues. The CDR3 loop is CASSQTSGGFYEQYF. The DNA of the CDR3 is TGCGCCAGCAGTCAGACCAGCGGGGGGTTCTACGAGCAGTACTTC.

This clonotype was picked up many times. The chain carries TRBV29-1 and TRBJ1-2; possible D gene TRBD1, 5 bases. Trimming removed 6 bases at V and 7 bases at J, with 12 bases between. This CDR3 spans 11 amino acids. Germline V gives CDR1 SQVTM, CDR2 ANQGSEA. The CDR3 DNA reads TGCAGCGTCCGGGACCCTGCTGGCTACACCTTC. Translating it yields CSVRDPAGYTF.

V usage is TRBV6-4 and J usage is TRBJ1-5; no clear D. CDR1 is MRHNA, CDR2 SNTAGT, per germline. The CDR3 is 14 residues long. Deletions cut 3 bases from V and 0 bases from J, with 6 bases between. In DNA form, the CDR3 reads TGTGCCAGCAGTGAGCAACCTAGCAATCAGCCCCAGCATTTT. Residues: CASSEQPSNQPQHF.

CDR3 in amino acids: CASSYLDRGTEAFF. The CDR3 DNA sequence: TGTGCCAGCAGTTACCTGGACAGGGGCACTGAAGCTTTCTTT. The chain joins TRBV6-2 or TRBV6-3 to TRBJ1-1, with 9 bases aligning to TRBD1. Per germline, CDR1 MNHEY and CDR2 SVGEGT. The CDR3 totals 14 residues. Trimming cost V 2 bases and J 4 bases; bases outside gene matches: 2.

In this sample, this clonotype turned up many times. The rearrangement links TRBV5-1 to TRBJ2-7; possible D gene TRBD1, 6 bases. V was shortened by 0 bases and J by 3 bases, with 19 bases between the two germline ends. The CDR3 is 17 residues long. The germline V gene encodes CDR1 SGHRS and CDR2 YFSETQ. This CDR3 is CASSLAALIGTNYEQYF. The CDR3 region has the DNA TGCGCCAGCAGCTTGGCAGCGCTAATAGGGACAAACTACGAGCAGTACTTC. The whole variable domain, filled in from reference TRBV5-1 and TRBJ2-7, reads KAGVTQTPRYLIKTRGQQVTLSCSPISGHRSVSWYQQTPGQGLQFLFEYFSETQRNKGNFPGRFSGRQFSNSRSEMNVSTLELGDSALYLCASSLAALIGTNYEQYFGPGTRLTVT.

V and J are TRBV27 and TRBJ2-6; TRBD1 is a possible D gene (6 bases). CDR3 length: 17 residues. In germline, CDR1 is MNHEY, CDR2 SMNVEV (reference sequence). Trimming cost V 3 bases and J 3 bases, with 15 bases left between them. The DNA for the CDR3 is TGTGCCAGCAGTTTGGGGCAGGGGTGGGGTGGGGCCAACGTCCTGACTTTC. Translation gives CASSLGQGWGGANVLTF.

This CDR3 reads CASSQDSWDTQYF. CDR3 nucleotides: TGTGCCAGCAGCCAAGATAGCTGGGATACGCAGTATTTT. The chain has TRBV14 and TRBJ2-3; no clear D. Germline V gene data show CDR1 as SGHDN and CDR2 as FVKESK. This CDR3 contains 13 residues. The germline V and J ends were trimmed by 0 bases and 6 bases, with 7 bases remaining between them.

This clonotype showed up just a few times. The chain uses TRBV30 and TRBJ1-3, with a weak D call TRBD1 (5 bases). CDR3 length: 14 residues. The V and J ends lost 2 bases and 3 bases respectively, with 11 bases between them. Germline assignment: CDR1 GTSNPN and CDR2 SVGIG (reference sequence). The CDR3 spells CAWSLGEYGNTIYF. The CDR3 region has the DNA TGTGCCTGGAGTTTAGGGGAGTATGGAAACACCATATATTTT.

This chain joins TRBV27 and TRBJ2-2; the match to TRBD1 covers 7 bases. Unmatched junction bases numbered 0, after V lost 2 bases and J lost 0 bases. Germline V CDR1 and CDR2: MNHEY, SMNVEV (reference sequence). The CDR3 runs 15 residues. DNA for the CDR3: TGTGCCAGCAGTTTAGACAGGGCGAACACCGGGGAGCTGTTTTTT. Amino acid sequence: CASSLDRANTGELFF.

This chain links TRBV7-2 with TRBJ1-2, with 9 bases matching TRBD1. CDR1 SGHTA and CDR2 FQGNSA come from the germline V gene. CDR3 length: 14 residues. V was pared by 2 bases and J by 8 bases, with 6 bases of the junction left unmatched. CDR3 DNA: TGTGCCAGCAGCTTAAACAGGGGGCGAAGAGGCTACACCTTC. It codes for CASSLNRGRRGYTF.

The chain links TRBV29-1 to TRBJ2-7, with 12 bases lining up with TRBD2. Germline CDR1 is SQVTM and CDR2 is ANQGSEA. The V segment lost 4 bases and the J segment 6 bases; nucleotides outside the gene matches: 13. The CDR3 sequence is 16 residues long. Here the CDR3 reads CSVGSWASGRASEQYF. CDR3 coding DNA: TGCAGCGTTGGGTCGTGGGCTAGCGGGAGGGCCTCCGAGCAGTACTTC.

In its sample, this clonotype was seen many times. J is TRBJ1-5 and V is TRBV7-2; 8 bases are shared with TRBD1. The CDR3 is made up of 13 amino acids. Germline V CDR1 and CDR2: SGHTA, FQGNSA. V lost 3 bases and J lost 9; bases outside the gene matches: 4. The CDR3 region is CASSFTDRGPQHF. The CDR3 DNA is TGTGCCAGCAGCTTCACCGACAGGGGGCCCCAGCATTTT.

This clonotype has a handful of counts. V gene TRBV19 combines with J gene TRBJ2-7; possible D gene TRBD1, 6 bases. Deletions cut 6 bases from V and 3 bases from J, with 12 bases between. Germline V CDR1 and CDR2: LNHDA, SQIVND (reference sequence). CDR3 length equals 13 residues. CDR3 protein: CASSYREGYEQYF. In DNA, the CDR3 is TGTGCCAGTAGCTACAGGGAAGGCTACGAGCAGTACTTC.

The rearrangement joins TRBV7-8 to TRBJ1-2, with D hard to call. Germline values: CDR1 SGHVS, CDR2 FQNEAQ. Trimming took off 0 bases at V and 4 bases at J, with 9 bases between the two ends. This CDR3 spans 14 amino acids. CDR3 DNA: TGTGCCAGCAGCTTAGCCACAGCTACCTATGGCTACACCTTC. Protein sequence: CASSLATATYGYTF.

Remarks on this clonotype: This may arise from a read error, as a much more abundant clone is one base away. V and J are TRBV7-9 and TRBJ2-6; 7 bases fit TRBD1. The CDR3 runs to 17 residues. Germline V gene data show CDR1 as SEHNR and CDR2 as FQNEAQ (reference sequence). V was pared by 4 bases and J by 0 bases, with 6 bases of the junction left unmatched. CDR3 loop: CASSSMGQFSGANVLTF. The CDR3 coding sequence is TGTGCCAGCAGCTCCATGGGACAGTTCTCTGGGGCCAACGTCCTGACTTTC.

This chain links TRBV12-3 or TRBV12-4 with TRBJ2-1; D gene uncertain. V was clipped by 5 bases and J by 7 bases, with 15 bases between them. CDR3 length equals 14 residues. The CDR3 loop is CASSLARRINEQFF. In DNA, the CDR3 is TGTGCCAGCAGTCTCGCTCGGAGAATAAATGAGCAGTTCTTC.